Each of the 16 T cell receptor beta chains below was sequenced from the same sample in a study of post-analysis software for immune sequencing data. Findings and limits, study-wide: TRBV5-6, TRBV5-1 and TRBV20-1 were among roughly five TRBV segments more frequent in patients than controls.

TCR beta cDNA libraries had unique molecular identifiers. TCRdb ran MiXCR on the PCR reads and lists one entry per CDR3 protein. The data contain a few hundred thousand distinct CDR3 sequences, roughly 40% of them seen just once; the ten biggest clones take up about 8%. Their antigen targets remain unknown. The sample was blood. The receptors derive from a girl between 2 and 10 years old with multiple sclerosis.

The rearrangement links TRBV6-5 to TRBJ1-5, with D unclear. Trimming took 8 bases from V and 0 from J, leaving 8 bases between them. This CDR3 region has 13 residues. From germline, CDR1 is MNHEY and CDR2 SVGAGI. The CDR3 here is CASGPDSNQPQHF. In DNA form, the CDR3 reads TGTGCCAGCGGACCCGATAGCAATCAGCCCCAGCATTTT.

CDR3 DNA: TGTGCCAGCAGCCCTCAGGTTACCAATAATTCACCCCTCCACTTT. Translation: CASSPQVTNNSPLHF. The V and J genes are TRBV7-2 and TRBJ1-6; D remains ambiguous. The CDR3 extends over 15 amino acids. Germline CDR1 and CDR2: SGHTA and FQGNSA. V lost 5 bases, J lost 5 bases, and 13 bases lay in between.

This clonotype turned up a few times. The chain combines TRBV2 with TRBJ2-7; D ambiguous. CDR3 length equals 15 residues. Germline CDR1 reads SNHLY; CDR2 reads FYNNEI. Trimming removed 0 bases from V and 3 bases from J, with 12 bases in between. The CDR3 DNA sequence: TGTGCCAGCAGTGAAGCCGGTGGTCAGCACTACGAGCAGTACTTC. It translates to CASSEAGGQHYEQYF.

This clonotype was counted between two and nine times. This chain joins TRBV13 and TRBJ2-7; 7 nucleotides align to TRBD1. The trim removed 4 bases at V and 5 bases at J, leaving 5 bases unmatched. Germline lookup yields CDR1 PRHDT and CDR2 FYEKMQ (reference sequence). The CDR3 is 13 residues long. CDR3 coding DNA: TGTGCCAGCAGCTCGGACAGGTCCAACGAGCAGTACTTC. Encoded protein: CASSSDRSNEQYF.

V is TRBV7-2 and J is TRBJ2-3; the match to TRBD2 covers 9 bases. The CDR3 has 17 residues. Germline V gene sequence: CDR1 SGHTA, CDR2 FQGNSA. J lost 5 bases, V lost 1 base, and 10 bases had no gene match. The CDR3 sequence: CASSLGESGRRGDTQYF. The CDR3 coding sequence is TGTGCCAGCAGCTTAGGAGAAAGCGGGAGGCGCGGAGATACGCAGTATTTT.

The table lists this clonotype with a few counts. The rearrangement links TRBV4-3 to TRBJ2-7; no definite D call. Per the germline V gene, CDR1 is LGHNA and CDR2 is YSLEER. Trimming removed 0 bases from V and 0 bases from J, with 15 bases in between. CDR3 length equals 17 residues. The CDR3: CASSQDPRDTSSYEQYF. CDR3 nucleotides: TGCGCCAGCAGCCAAGATCCTAGAGACACGAGCTCCTACGAGCAGTACTTC.

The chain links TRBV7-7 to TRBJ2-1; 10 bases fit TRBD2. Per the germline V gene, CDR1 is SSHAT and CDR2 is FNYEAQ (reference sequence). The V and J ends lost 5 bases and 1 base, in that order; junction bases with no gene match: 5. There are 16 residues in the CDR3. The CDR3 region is CASSPSGGSSYNEQFF. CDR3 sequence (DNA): TGTGCCAGCAGCCCTAGCGGGGGATCATCCTACAATGAGCAGTTCTTC.

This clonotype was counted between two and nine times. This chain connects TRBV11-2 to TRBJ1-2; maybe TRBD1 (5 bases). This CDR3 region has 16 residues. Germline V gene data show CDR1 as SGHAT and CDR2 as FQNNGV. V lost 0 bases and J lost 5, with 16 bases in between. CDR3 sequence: CASSLDTGHFRYGYTF. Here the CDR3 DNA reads TGTGCCAGCAGCTTAGATACCGGACACTTTAGATATGGCTACACCTTC.

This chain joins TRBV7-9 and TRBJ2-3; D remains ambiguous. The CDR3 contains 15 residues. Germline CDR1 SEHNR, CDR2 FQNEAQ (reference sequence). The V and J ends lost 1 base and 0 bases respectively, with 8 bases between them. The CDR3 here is CASSLGVGSTDTQYF. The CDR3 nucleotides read TGTGCCAGCAGCTTAGGGGTCGGCAGCACAGATACGCAGTATTTT.

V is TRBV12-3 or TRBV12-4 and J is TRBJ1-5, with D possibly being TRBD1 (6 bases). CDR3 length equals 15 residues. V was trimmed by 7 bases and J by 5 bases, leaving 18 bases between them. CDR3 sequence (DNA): TGTGCCAGCAACCCTGGGGGCAAAGCAGATCAGCCCCAGCATTTT. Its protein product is CASNPGGKADQPQHF.

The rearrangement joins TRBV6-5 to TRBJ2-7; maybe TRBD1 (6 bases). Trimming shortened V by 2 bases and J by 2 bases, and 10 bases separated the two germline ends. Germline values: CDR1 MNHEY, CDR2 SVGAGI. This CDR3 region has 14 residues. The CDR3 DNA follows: TGTGCCAGCAGTTACCAACAGGGTCCCTACGAGCAGTACTTC. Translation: CASSYQQGPYEQYF.

CDR3 protein: CASSFNNEQFF. Written as DNA, the CDR3 is TGTGCCAGCAGCTTCAATAATGAGCAGTTCTTC. This chain joins TRBV7-9 and TRBJ2-1; no firm D call. V was trimmed by 3 bases and J by 7 bases, leaving 4 bases between them. Germline V CDR1 and CDR2: SEHNR, FQNEAQ (reference sequence). The CDR3 spans 11 residues.

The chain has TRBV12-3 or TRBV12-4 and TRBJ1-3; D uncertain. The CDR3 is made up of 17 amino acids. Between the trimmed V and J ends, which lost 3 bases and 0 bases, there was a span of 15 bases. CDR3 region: CASSFYWKEGSGNTIYF. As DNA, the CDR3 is TGTGCCAGCAGTTTCTACTGGAAGGAGGGCTCTGGAAACACCATATATTTT.

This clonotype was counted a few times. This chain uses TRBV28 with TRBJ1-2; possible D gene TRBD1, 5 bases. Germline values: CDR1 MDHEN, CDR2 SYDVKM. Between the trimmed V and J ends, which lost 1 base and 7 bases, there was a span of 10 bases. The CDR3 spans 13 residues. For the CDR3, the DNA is TGTGCCAGCAGTTTATATACAGGATCTGGCTACACCTTC. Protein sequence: CASSLYTGSGYTF.

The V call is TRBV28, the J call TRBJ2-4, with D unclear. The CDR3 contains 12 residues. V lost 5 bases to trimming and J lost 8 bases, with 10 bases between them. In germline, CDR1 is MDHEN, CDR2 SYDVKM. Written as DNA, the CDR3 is TGTGCCAGCAGTCCGACGGTGGACATTCAGTACTTC. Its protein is CASSPTVDIQYF.

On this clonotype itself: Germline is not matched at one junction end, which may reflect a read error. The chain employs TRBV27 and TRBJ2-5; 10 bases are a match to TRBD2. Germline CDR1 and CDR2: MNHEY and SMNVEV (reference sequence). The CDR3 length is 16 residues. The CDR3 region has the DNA TGTGCCAGCAGTTCTCAAGCGGGGGGGCGGCAAGAGGCCCAGTACTTC. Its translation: CASSSQAGGRQEAQYF.